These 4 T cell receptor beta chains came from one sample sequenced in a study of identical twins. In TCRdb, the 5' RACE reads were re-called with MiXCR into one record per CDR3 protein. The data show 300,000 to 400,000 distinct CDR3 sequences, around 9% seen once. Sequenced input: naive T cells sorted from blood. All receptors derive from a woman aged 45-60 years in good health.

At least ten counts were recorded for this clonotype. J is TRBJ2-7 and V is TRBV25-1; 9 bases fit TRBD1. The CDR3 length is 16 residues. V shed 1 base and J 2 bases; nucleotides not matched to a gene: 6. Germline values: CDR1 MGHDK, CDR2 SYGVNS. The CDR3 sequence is CASSEWDRDVPYEQYF. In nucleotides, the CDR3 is TGTGCCAGCAGTGAATGGGACAGGGACGTGCCCTACGAGCAGTACTTC.

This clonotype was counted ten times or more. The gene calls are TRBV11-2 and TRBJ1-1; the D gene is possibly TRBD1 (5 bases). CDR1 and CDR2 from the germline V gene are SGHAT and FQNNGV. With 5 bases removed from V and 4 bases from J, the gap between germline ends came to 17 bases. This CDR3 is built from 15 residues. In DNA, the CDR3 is TGTGCCAGCAGCCTATCAACCGGGGGAGTCACTGAAGCTTTCTTT. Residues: CASSLSTGGVTEAFF.

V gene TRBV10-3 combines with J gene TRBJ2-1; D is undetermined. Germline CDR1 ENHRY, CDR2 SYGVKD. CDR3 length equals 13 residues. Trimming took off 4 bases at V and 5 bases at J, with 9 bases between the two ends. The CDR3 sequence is CAISVTNDNEQFF. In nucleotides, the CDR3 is TGTGCCATCAGTGTCACGAATGACAATGAGCAGTTCTTC.

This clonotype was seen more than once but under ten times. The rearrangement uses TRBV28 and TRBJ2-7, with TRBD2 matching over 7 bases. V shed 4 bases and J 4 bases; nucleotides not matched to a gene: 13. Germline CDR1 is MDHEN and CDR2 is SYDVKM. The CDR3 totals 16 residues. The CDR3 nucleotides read TGTGCCAGCAGTTCCCTCGGACTAGGCTCTCCATACGAGCAGTACTTC. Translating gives CASSSLGLGSPYEQYF.